This T cell receptor beta chain was identified in a study of Tregs in tolerant kidney transplant recipients. Study-level results: This study did not directly address biological reproducibility.

Of note for this clone: Its cognate antigen is unknown. Sequencing ends 3 residues short of the CDR3 end; the germline J gene provides the rest.

Method: immunoSEQ multiplex PCR; TCRdb's copy keeps in-frame clones and lacks some. Its clone listing holds 48,000 or so clones. The CDR3 covers 15 residues. CDR1 is SGHVS and CDR2 is FQNEAQ in the germline V gene. The ends were cut back, 5 bases at V and 0 bases at J, with 13 bases in the middle. This specimen was CD4+ T cells from blood, taken before the transplant. The chain couples TRBV7-8 to TRBJ1-1; D is possibly TRBD1 (5 bases). The source of this sequence is a human donor who received a combined kidney and bone marrow transplant. The CDR3 here is CASSPGTGVNTEAFF. Incomplete CDR3 DNA: TGTGCCAGCAGCCCGGGGACGGGGGTGAACACTGAA.